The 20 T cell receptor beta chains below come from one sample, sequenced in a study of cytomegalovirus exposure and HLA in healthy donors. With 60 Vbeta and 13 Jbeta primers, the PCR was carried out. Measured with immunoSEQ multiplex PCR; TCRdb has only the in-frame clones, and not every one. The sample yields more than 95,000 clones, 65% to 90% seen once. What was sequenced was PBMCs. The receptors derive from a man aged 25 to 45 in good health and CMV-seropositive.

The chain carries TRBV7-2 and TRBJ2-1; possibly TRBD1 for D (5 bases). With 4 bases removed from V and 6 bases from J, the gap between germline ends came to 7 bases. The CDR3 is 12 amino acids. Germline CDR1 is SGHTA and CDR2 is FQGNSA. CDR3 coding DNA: TGTGCCAGCAGCTCCAGGGTCAATGAGCAGTTCTTC. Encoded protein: CASSSRVNEQFF.

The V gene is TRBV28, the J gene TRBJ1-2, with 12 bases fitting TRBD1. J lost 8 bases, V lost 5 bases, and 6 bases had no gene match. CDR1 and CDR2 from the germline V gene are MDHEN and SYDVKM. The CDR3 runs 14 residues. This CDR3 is CASSMGQGAGGYTF. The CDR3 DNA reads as TGTGCCAGCAGTATGGGACAGGGGGCAGGGGGCTACACCTTC.

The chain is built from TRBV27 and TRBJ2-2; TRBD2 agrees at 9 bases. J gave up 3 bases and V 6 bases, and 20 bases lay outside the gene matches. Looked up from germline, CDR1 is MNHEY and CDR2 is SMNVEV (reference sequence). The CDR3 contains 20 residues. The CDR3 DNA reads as TGTGCCAGCAGCTTAGAGGGGCCCTTGGCGGGGGGGACCTACACCGGGGAGCTGTTTTTT. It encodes CASSLEGPLAGGTYTGELFF.

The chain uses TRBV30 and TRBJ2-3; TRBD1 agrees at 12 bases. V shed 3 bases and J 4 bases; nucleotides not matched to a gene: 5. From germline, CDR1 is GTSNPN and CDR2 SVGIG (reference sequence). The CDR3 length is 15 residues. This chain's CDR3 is CAWRGTGGWADTQYF. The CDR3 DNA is TGTGCCTGGAGGGGGACAGGGGGCTGGGCAGATACGCAGTATTTT.

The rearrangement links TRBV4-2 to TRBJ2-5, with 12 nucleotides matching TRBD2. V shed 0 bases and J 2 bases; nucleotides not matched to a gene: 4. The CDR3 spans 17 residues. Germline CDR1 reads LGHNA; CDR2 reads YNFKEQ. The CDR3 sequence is CASSQDGLAGGQETQYF. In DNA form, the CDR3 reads TGTGCCAGCAGCCAAGATGGTCTAGCGGGGGGGCAAGAGACCCAGTACTTC.

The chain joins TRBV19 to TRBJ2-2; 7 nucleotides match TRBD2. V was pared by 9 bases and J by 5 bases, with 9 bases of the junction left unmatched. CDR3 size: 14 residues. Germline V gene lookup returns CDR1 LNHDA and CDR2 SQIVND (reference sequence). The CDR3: CASLGRGRTGELFF. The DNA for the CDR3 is TGTGCCAGCCTGGGGCGGGGGAGGACCGGGGAGCTGTTTTTT.

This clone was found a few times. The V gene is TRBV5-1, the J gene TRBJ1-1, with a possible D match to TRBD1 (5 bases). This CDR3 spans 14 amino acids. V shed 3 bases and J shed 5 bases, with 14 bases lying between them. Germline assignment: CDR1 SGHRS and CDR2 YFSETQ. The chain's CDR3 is CASSSGESGTEAFF. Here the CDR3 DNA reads TGCGCCAGCAGCTCGGGGGAGTCGGGGACTGAAGCTTTCTTT.

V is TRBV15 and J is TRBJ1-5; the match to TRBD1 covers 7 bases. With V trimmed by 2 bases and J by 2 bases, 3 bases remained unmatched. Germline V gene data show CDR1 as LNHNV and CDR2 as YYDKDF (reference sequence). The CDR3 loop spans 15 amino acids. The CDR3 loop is CATSRYRGGNQPQHF. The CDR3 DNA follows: TGTGCCACCAGCAGATACAGGGGAGGCAATCAGCCCCAGCATTTT.

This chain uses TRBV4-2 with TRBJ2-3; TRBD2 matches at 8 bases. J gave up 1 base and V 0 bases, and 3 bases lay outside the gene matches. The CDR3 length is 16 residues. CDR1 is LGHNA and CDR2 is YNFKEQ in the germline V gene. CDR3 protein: CASSQENSGGTDTQYF. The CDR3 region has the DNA TGTGCCAGCAGCCAAGAGAATAGCGGGGGCACAGATACGCAGTATTTT.

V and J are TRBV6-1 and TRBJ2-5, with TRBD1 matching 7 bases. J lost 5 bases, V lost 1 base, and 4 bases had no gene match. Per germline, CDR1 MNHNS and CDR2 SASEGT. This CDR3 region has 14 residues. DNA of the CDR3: TGTGCCAGCAGTGAAGTTAGGGGGCAGGAGACCCAGTACTTC. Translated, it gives CASSEVRGQETQYF.

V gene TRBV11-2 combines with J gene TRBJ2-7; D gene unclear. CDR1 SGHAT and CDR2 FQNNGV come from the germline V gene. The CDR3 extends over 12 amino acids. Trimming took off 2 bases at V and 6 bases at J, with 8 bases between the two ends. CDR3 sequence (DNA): TGTGCCAGCAGCTTATCGGTTCTCGAGCAGTACTTC. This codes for CASSLSVLEQYF.

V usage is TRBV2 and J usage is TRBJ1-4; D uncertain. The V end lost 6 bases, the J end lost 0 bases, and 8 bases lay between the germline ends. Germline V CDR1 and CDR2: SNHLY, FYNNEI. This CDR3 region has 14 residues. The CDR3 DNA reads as TGTGCCAGCAGAATCAGTGCAACTAATGAAAAACTGTTTTTT. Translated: CASRISATNEKLFF.

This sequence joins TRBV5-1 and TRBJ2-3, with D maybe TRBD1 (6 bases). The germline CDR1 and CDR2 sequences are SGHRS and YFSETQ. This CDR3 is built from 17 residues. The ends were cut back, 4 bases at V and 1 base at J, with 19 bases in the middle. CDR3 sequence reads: CASSAPRGDTRTDTQYF. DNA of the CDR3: TGCGCCAGCAGCGCCCCGCGAGGGGACACGCGCACAGATACGCAGTATTTT.

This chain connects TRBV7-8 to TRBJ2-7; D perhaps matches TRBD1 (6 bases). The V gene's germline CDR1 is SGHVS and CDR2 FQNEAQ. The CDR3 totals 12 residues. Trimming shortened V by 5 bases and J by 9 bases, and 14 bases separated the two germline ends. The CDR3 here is CASSVSQGVQYF. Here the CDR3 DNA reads TGTGCCAGCAGCGTCTCACAGGGAGTGCAGTACTTC.

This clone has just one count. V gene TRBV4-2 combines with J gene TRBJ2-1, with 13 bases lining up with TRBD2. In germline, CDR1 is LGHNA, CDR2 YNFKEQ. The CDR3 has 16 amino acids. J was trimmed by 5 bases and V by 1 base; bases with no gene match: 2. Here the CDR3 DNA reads TGTGCCAGCAGCCAAGTAGGGACTAGCGGGGACAATGAGCAGTTCTTC. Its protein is CASSQVGTSGDNEQFF.

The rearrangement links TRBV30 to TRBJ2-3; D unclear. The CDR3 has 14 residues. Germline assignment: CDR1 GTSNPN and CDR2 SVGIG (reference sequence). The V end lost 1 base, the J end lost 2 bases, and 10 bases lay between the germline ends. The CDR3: CAWSALTVTDTQYF. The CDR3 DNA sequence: TGTGCCTGGAGTGCCCTGACTGTCACAGATACGCAGTATTTT.

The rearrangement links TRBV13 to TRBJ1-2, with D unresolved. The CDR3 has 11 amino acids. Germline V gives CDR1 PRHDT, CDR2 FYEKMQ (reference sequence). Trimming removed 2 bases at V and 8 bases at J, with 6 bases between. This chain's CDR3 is CASSLYEGYTF. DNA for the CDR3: TGTGCCAGCAGCTTATATGAGGGCTACACCTTC.

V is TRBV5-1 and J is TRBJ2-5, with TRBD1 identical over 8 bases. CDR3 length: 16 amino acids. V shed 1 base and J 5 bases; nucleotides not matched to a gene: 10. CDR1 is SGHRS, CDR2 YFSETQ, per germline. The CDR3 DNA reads TGCGCCAGCAGCTTGCGGCCCCAGGGGGCTGAGGAGACCCAGTACTTC. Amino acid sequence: CASSLRPQGAEETQYF. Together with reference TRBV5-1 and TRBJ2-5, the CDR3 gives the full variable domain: KAGVTQTPRYLIKTRGQQVTLSCSPISGHRSVSWYQQTPGQGLQFLFEYFSETQRNKGNFPGRFSGRQFSNSRSEMNVSTLELGDSALYLCASSLRPQGAEETQYFGPGTRLLVL.

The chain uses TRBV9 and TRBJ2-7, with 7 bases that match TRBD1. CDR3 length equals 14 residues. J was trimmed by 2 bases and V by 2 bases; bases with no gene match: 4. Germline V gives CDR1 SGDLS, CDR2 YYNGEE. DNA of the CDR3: TGTGCCAGCAGCGTCGGGACAGTAACCTACGAGCAGTACTTC. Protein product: CASSVGTVTYEQYF.

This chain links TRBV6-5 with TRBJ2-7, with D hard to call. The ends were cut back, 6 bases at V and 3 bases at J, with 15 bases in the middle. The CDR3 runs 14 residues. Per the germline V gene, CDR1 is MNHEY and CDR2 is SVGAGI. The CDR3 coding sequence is TGTGCCAGCAGGTCTTTCCGGGTCGACTACGAGCAGTACTTC. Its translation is CASRSFRVDYEQYF.